Presented here are 17 T cell receptor beta chains from one specimen sequenced in a study of cytomegalovirus exposure and HLA in healthy donors. Vbeta (60) and Jbeta (13) primers were used in the PCR. Data came from immunoSEQ multiplex PCR; TCRdb stores just in-frame clones and leaves some out. In total, the table holds tens of thousands of clones. The sequenced sample was PBMCs. These receptors came from a female donor in good health and CMV-seronegative.

This rearrangement joins TRBV7-2 to TRBJ2-5, with unresolved D. The CDR3 totals 14 residues. CDR1 and CDR2 from the germline V gene are SGHTA and FQGNSA. The V gene lost 3 bases and the J gene lost 0 bases, with 8 bases spanning the gap. DNA of the CDR3: TGTGCCAGCAGCTTTCTGGGCCACCAAGAGACCCAGTACTTC. Amino acid sequence: CASSFLGHQETQYF.

The V call is TRBV5-6, the J call TRBJ2-7; tentatively, D is TRBD1 (5 bases). Germline V CDR1 and CDR2: SGHDT, YYEEEE. V lost 2 bases and J 3 bases, leaving 12 bases between the germline ends. The CDR3 has 14 residues. Here the CDR3 reads CASSFSTGLYEQYF. CDR3 coding DNA: TGTGCCAGCAGCTTTTCAACAGGCCTCTACGAGCAGTACTTC.

The V gene is TRBV19, the J gene TRBJ1-2, with D perhaps TRBD1 (6 bases). The CDR3 length is 14 residues. Trimming removed 5 bases from V and 2 bases from J, with 12 bases in between. The germline CDR1 and CDR2 sequences are LNHDA and SQIVND (reference sequence). The CDR3: CASSGAQGNYGYTF. In DNA, the CDR3 is TGTGCCAGTAGTGGAGCTCAGGGGAACTATGGCTACACCTTC.

The rearrangement joins TRBV7-3 to TRBJ2-3; TRBD1 might be the D (6 bases). Trimming stripped 5 bases from V and 0 bases from J, with 15 bases between. Germline assignment: CDR1 SGHTA and CDR2 FQGTGA. There are 16 residues in the CDR3. The CDR3: CASSQGTNPSTDTQYF. In nucleotides, the CDR3 is TGTGCCAGCAGCCAAGGGACAAATCCTAGCACAGATACGCAGTATTTT.

The chain employs TRBV11-2 and TRBJ2-5; TRBD2 agrees at 14 bases. V dropped 5 bases and J dropped 2; count of bases not matched to a gene: 7. Germline V CDR1 and CDR2: SGHAT, FQNNGV. The CDR3 is 17 residues long. CDR3 sequence reads: CASSPRTSGGTQETQYF. CDR3 nucleotide sequence: TGTGCCAGCAGCCCGCGGACTAGCGGGGGGACGCAAGAGACCCAGTACTTC.

This chain links TRBV5-1 with TRBJ1-5, with 7 positions matching TRBD1. J lost 3 bases, V lost 5 bases, and 5 bases had no gene match. Germline assignment: CDR1 SGHRS and CDR2 YFSETQ. This CDR3 has 14 residues. As DNA, the CDR3 is TGCGCCAGCAGAGCCGGGACAGACAATCAGCCCCAGCATTTT. Its translation: CASRAGTDNQPQHF.

To note about this clone: The sample has other DNA sequences that encode this CDR3 too. The J gene is TRBJ2-7, the V gene TRBV28; D possibly corresponds to TRBD2 (6 bases). Germline V lookup: CDR1 MDHEN, CDR2 SYDVKM. This CDR3 has 14 amino acids. V dropped 4 bases and J dropped 1 base, with 11 bases sitting between them. CDR3 loop: CASSSPGRSYEQYF. In DNA form, the CDR3 reads TGTGCCAGCAGTTCACCAGGGAGGTCCTACGAGCAGTACTTC.

This sequence joins TRBV19 and TRBJ2-3, with 12 bases fitting TRBD2. Germline CDR1 is LNHDA and CDR2 is SQIVND (reference sequence). The junction had 9 bases not matched to a gene; V was cut back by 5 bases and J by 6 bases. This CDR3 contains 16 residues. DNA of the CDR3: TGTGCCAGTAGTCCTATTCTAGCGGGGGGGCCGGATACGCAGTATTTT. Translating it yields CASSPILAGGPDTQYF.

The chain employs TRBV19 and TRBJ2-3, with TRBD1 matching over 8 bases. CDR1 is LNHDA, CDR2 SQIVND, per germline (reference sequence). The trim removed 6 bases at V and 4 bases at J, leaving 9 bases unmatched. This CDR3 spans 15 amino acids. The CDR3 nucleotides read TGTGCCAGTAGAGCCGGACAGGGCGGATCAGATACGCAGTATTTT. It codes for CASRAGQGGSDTQYF.

The chain recombines TRBV7-8 with TRBJ1-5, with 10 bases aligning to TRBD1. The CDR3 is 16 residues long. V lost 1 base to trimming and J lost 4 bases; unmatched junction nucleotides: 4. Germline V gene data show CDR1 as SGHVS and CDR2 as FQNEAQ. The CDR3 DNA sequence: TGTGCCAGCAGCTTAGTTAGGACAGGGGGGAATCAGCCCCAGCATTTT. This translates into CASSLVRTGGNQPQHF.

This rearrangement joins TRBV18 to TRBJ1-2; a weak D match, TRBD1 (5 bases). Deletions cut 3 bases from V and 8 bases from J, with 19 bases between. The CDR3 loop spans 15 amino acids. Germline lookup yields CDR1 KGHSH and CDR2 LQKENI. CDR3 loop: CASSPNGGQGNGYTF. The DNA for the CDR3 is TGTGCCAGCTCACCCAATGGTGGGCAGGGCAACGGCTACACCTTC.

V is TRBV27 and J is TRBJ1-5; 10 nucleotides match TRBD1. V gave up 5 bases and J gave up 6 bases; unmatched junction bases: 4. CDR1 MNHEY and CDR2 SMNVEV come from the germline V gene (reference sequence). The CDR3 loop spans 14 amino acids. DNA for the CDR3: TGTGCCAGCAGTCGGGACAGGGGAAGTCAGCCCCAGCATTTT. It translates to CASSRDRGSQPQHF.

This chain links TRBV7-2 with TRBJ1-4; TRBD1 matches at 10 bases. With 1 base clipped from V and 0 bases from J, the junction kept 2 bases outside the gene matches. Germline CDR1 is SGHTA and CDR2 is FQGNSA. This CDR3 has 17 amino acids. CDR3 region: CASSLGGTGATNEKLFF. In nucleotides, the CDR3 is TGTGCCAGCAGCTTAGGGGGGACAGGGGCAACTAATGAAAAACTGTTTTTT. Full variable domain (rest looked up from reference TRBV7-2 and TRBJ1-4): GAGVSQSPSNKVTEKGKDVELRCDPISGHTALYWYRQSLGQGLEFLIYFQGNSAPDKSGLPSDRFSAERTGGSVSTLTIQRTQQEDSAVYLCASSLGGTGATNEKLFFGSGTQLSVL.

This sequence joins TRBV19 and TRBJ1-1; 7 bases fit TRBD1. V shed 3 bases, J shed 5 bases, and the junction held 12 bases outside the gene matches. The CDR3 is 16 amino acids. CDR1 and CDR2 from the germline V gene are LNHDA and SQIVND (reference sequence). Here the CDR3 DNA reads TGTGCCAGTAGTATGCAACGGCGGAGGGGGCAAACTGAAGCTTTCTTT. This codes for CASSMQRRRGQTEAFF.

The rearrangement uses TRBV6-6 and TRBJ1-1; D unclear. V was trimmed by 5 bases and J by 0 bases, leaving 10 bases between them. Looked up from germline, CDR1 is MNHNY and CDR2 is SVGAGI (reference sequence). This CDR3 comprises 14 residues. CDR3 sequence reads: CASSDTYMNTEAFF. CDR3 coding DNA: TGTGCCAGCAGTGACACATACATGAACACTGAAGCTTTCTTT.

This sequence joins TRBV5-1 and TRBJ1-2, with 8 bases lining up with TRBD1. V shed 7 bases, J shed 4 bases, and the junction held 12 bases outside the gene matches. The CDR3 loop spans 15 amino acids. Germline values: CDR1 SGHRS, CDR2 YFSETQ. This CDR3 reads CASQPRTGLSYGYTF. CDR3 nucleotide sequence: TGCGCCAGCCAGCCCCGGACAGGGTTATCCTATGGCTACACCTTC.

This rearrangement joins TRBV6-1 to TRBJ2-7; TRBD1 might be the D (5 bases). From germline, CDR1 is MNHNS and CDR2 SASEGT. The CDR3 is 14 amino acids. The V end lost 0 bases, the J end lost 3 bases, and 9 bases lay between the germline ends. CDR3 coding DNA: TGTGCCAGCAGTGAAGCGTCGACAGTCTACGAGCAGTACTTC. Translation: CASSEASTVYEQYF.